This entry describes one TCR beta chain. Assay: immunoSEQ multiplex PCR; the TCRdb copy retains only in-frame clones and omits some. The sample includes 95,000 to 150,000 clones, more than 70% seen only once; the top ten take 3.4%. The sample is drawn from a study of control samples from healthy donors and cancer patients. The sequencing sample was made of blood. This TCR came from a man aged 35 to 55 in good health.

CDR3 residues: CAKSLSSYNSPLHF. DNA for the CDR3: TGTGCCAAGTCGCTGAGCTCCTATAATTCACCCCTCCACTTT. The chain joins TRBV9 to TRBJ1-6; D is undetermined. V was shortened by 9 bases and J by 0 bases, with 10 bases between the two germline ends. Germline lookup yields CDR1 SGDLS and CDR2 YYNGEE. The CDR3 contains 14 residues.